The 6 T cell receptor beta chains given below trace back to one sample, sequenced in a study of neurological immune-mediated disorders. TCRdb redid the calling of the 5' RACE reads with MiXCR, one entry per CDR3 protein. This sample carries about 59,000 distinct CDR3 sequences, nearly 25% of them seen once, and the ten largest clones take about 4.3%. Time point described: technical triplicate 2. Source material: PBMCs. The receptor source for this set is a man between 60 and 75 years old with HTLV-1-associated myelopathy (HAM/TSP).

Many counts were recorded for this clonotype. V and J are TRBV29-1 and TRBJ2-7; D might be TRBD1 or TRBD2, each matching 7 bases. Germline-derived CDR1 and CDR2 are SQVTM and ANQGSEA. The CDR3 has 12 amino acids. V was shortened by 6 bases and J by 4 bases, with 13 bases between the two germline ends. The CDR3 spells CSVRGGPYEQYF. In DNA form, the CDR3 reads TGCAGCGTCAGGGGGGGTCCTTACGAGCAGTACTTC.

This clonotype was recorded many times. CDR3 DNA: TGTGCCAGCTCACCCGACAGGGGTTTAAATCAGCCCCAGCATTTT. It encodes CASSPDRGLNQPQHF. The chain links TRBV18 to TRBJ1-5; 8 bases agree with TRBD1. Trimming took 3 bases from V and 4 from J; bases not matched to a gene: 5. Germline values: CDR1 KGHSH, CDR2 LQKENI. The CDR3 has 15 amino acids.

This clonotype has a count of ten or more. This CDR3 is missing its conserved last phenylalanine or tryptophan, likely due to a read error. No DNA is shown, since the ends of the CDR3 on it are uncertain; the CDR3 is the one TCRdb lists. The chain carries TRBV25-1 and TRBJ1-1; the table calls TRBD1, which could not be checked here. The germline V gene has CDR1 MGHDK and CDR2 SYGVNS. Counting both end residues, the CDR3 totals 9 amino acids. CDR3 protein: CASREDREE.

This chain joins TRBV29-1 and TRBJ2-5, with TRBD2 matching over 7 bases. Germline-derived CDR1 and CDR2 are SQVTM and ANQGSEA. CDR3 length: 16 amino acids. The V segment lost 5 bases and the J segment 9 bases; nucleotides outside the gene matches: 21. The CDR3 nucleotides read TGCAGCGTTCAGGCGGGAGAGAGTGGGATGCAATCGGCCCAGTACTTC. Amino acid sequence: CSVQAGESGMQSAQYF.

This clonotype was seen at least ten times. V gene TRBV12-3 or TRBV12-4 combines with J gene TRBJ2-5; 7 positions match TRBD1. Germline trimming cut 5 bases from V and 3 bases from J; bases unmatched to any gene: 3. This CDR3 spans 13 amino acids. This CDR3 is CASSGTAKETQYF. As DNA, the CDR3 is TGTGCCAGCAGTGGGACAGCTAAAGAGACCCAGTACTTC.

The table lists this clonotype with many counts. The chain recombines TRBV6-6 with TRBJ2-7, with a tentative D call TRBD2 (5 bases). Germline-derived CDR1 and CDR2 are MNHNY and SVGAGI (reference sequence). The ends were cut back, 7 bases at V and 4 bases at J, with 29 bases in the middle. This CDR3 spans 18 amino acids. The CDR3 DNA follows: TGTGCCAGCATAGAGGGTTCGGGGTACGCTACGGTGGGATACGAGCAGTACTTC. It translates to CASIEGSGYATVGYEQYF.